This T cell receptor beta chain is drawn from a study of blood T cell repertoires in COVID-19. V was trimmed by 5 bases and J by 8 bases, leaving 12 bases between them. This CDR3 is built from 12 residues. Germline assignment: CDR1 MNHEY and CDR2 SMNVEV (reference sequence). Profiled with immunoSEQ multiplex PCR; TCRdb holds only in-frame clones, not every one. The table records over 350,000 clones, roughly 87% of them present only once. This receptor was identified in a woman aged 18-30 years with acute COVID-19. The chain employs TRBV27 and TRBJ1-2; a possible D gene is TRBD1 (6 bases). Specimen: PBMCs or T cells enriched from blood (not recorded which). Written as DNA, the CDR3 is TGTGCCAGCAGTGCGACAGGCGGCGGCTACACCTTC. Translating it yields CASSATGGGYTF.